A single sample gave rise to the 9 T cell receptor beta chains below, sequenced in a study of beta chain features in type 1 diabetes. Every isolated RNA sample was fully reverse transcribed, so sequencing captured expressed TCRB transcripts. Clones were read by immunoSEQ multiplex PCR, and TCRdb kept only the in-frame ones, dropping some. The sample holds some 150,000 clones, about 9.2% seen once. The sequencing sample was made of central memory CD4+ T cells from blood. The source of these receptors is a man younger than 35 in good health.

This sequence joins TRBV6-1 and TRBJ1-4; D not resolved. V lost 3 bases to trimming and J lost 4 bases, with 3 bases between them. The CDR3 is 12 residues long. Looked up from germline, CDR1 is MNHNS and CDR2 is SASEGT. The CDR3 DNA is TGTGCCAGCAGTGACTTTAATGAAAAACTGTTTTTT. It is translated as CASSDFNEKLFF.

The chain employs TRBV29-1 and TRBJ2-3, with TRBD2 identical over 8 bases. The CDR3 is 13 residues long. V lost 7 bases to trimming and J lost 1 base; unmatched junction nucleotides: 4. Germline values: CDR1 SQVTM, CDR2 ANQGSEA. Here the CDR3 DNA reads TGCAGCGGGGCGGGGGGTGGCACAGATACGCAGTATTTT. Amino acid sequence: CSGAGGGTDTQYF.

The rearrangement uses TRBV7-2 and TRBJ2-3; 10 positions agree with TRBD2. The CDR3 extends over 18 amino acids. CDR1 and CDR2 (germline): SGHTA, FQGNSA. V gave up 5 bases and J gave up 9 bases; unmatched junction bases: 20. CDR3 protein: CASSTRGFSGGPAGTQYF. The CDR3 region has the DNA TGTGCCAGCAGCACAAGGGGGTTTAGCGGGGGGCCCGCGGGCACGCAGTATTTT.

This clone was counted between two and nine times. The rearrangement uses TRBV9 and TRBJ2-3; 8 positions match TRBD2. Trimming cost V 4 bases and J 0 bases; bases outside gene matches: 19. Germline V gives CDR1 SGDLS, CDR2 YYNGEE. The CDR3 extends over 20 amino acids. The CDR3 DNA reads as TGTGCCAGCAGCATTCGCGGGGGGCCTAAAACCGCCCTTAGCACAGATACGCAGTATTTT. This sequence encodes CASSIRGGPKTALSTDTQYF.

This clone has ten or more counts. Other DNA sequences in this specimen translate into the identical CDR3. The genes are TRBV14 and TRBJ1-2; 9 bases fit TRBD1. The CDR3 consists of 13 residues. V dropped 4 bases and J dropped 8; count of bases not matched to a gene: 5. The germline V gene has CDR1 SGHDN and CDR2 FVKESK. CDR3 loop: CASSLRTGDGYTF. The CDR3 DNA is TGTGCCAGCAGCCTGCGGACAGGGGACGGCTACACCTTC.

The J gene is TRBJ2-1, the V gene TRBV7-3; 9 bases map to TRBD1. Trimming at V came to 5 bases and at J to 3 bases, leaving 8 bases not matched to a gene. From germline, CDR1 is SGHTA and CDR2 FQGTGA. CDR3 length: 16 amino acids. DNA of the CDR3: TGTGCCAGCAGCCTGAATGGACAGGGGATCTACAATGAGCAGTTCTTC. Encoded protein: CASSLNGQGIYNEQFF.

The chain carries TRBV2 and TRBJ1-1; the match to TRBD1 covers 7 bases. CDR3 size: 16 residues. Germline assignment: CDR1 SNHLY and CDR2 FYNNEI. With V trimmed by 4 bases and J by 0 bases, 8 bases remained unmatched. This chain's CDR3 is CASSGAGQIMNTEAFF. CDR3 nucleotide sequence: TGTGCCAGCAGTGGGGCGGGACAGATTATGAACACTGAAGCTTTCTTT.

The CDR3 spells CASRDGLASHNEQFF. CDR3 DNA sequence: TGTGCCAGCAGAGACGGACTAGCGAGCCACAATGAGCAGTTCTTC. The J gene is TRBJ2-1, the V gene TRBV6-5, with TRBD2 identical over 9 bases. CDR1 is MNHEY and CDR2 is SVGAGI in the germline V gene. The CDR3 length is 15 residues. The J segment lost 5 bases and the V segment lost 6 bases, leaving 8 bases of the junction unmatched.

This clone is a singleton in its sample. Possible read error: a much larger clone is one base away. This chain links TRBV5-4 with TRBJ2-4; a possible D gene is TRBD2 (5 bases). The V end lost 4 bases, the J end lost 0 bases, and 8 bases lay between the germline ends. This CDR3 has 14 residues. Germline CDR1 and CDR2: SGHNT and YYREEE (reference sequence). CDR3 in DNA: TGTGCCAGCAGCCCCGGACTAGCCAAAAACATTCAGTACTTC. Amino acids: CASSPGLAKNIQYF.